This is a list of T cell receptor beta chains from one sample in a study of shared clonotypes between healthy human individuals. Measured with immunoSEQ multiplex PCR; TCRdb has only the in-frame clones, and not every one. The data hold more than 1 million clones, with 78% observed a single time. The sample was memory CD4+ T cells from PBMCs. These receptors all come from a man between 18 and 35 years old in good health. Some clones in this sample may be carry-over from other donors' samples. Each CDR3 is given with its conserved first and last residue. A D gene is named only where the DNA matches it firmly. Rows may omit the clone size; those that give it use once, few, many or a size class.

abundance: few
j_gene: TRBJ1-2
v_gene: TRBV29-1
d_gene: -
CDR3aa: CSVSLTSDYGYTF
CDR3nt: TGCAGCGTTTCCCTAACTTCTGACTATGGCTACACCTTC

abundance: -
j_gene: TRBJ1-1
v_gene: TRBV4-2
d_gene: -
CDR3aa: CASSQGGVTEAFF
CDR3nt: TGTGCCAGCAGCCAAGGGGGGGTCACTGAAGCTTTCTTT

abundance: -
j_gene: TRBJ2-5
v_gene: TRBV5-1
d_gene: -
CDR3aa: CASSTNPGETQYF
CDR3nt: TGCGCCAGCAGCACGAATCCGGGGGAGACCCAGTACTTC

abundance: -
j_gene: TRBJ1-1
v_gene: TRBV5-1
d_gene: -
CDR3aa: CASRQGPEQEAFF
CDR3nt: TGCGCCAGCAGACAGGGACCAGAGCAGGAAGCTTTCTTT

abundance: -
j_gene: TRBJ2-7
v_gene: TRBV6-5
d_gene: TRBD2
CDR3aa: CASSYSILAGLDEQYF
CDR3nt: TGTGCCAGCAGTTACTCGATACTAGCGGGTTTGGACGAGCAGTACTTC

abundance: many
j_gene: TRBJ2-2
v_gene: TRBV29-1
d_gene: -
CDR3aa: CSASRAGINTGELFF
CDR3nt: TGCAGCGCCTCAAGAGCTGGGATCAACACCGGGGAGCTGTTTTTT

abundance: -
j_gene: TRBJ2-2
v_gene: TRBV30
d_gene: TRBD1
CDR3aa: CAWSVTGGAQGELFF
CDR3nt: TGTGCCTGGAGTGTTACAGGGGGCGCTCAGGGGGAGCTGTTTTTT

abundance: -
j_gene: TRBJ2-7
v_gene: TRBV7-9
d_gene: -
CDR3aa: CASQGIPGYEQYF
CDR3nt: TGTGCCAGCCAGGGGATCCCCGGATACGAGCAGTACTTC

abundance: -
j_gene: TRBJ1-4
v_gene: TRBV14
d_gene: TRBD1
CDR3aa: CASSQRTGTNEKLFF
CDR3nt: TGTGCCAGCAGCCAACGGACAGGGACTAATGAAAAACTGTTTTTT

abundance: -
j_gene: TRBJ2-4
v_gene: TRBV19
d_gene: -
CDR3aa: CASSSIRGNIQYF
CDR3nt: TGTGCCAGTAGCTCAATCAGGGGAAACATTCAGTACTTC

abundance: -
j_gene: TRBJ1-3
v_gene: TRBV6-1
d_gene: -
CDR3aa: CASSLQGNTIYF
CDR3nt: TGTGCCAGCAGCCTGCAAGGAAACACCATATATTTT